This TCR beta chain appears in the sequencing data of a study of regulatory T cells in long-lasting Graves disease. In the study overall: Over 5 years of antithyroid drugs plus positive TSH receptor antibodies defined persistent Graves' disease.

Construction of the TCR beta libraries employed iRepertoire HTBI primers in conjunction with Arm-PCR of CDR3 regions. TCRdb re-called the multiplex PCR reads with MiXCR, one entry per CDR3 protein. The top ten clones hold 20% of a sample with hundreds of thousands of distinct CDR3 sequences, 20% of them seen once. General study points: Persistent Graves' patients possessed reduced TCR diversity relative to recently diagnosed ones. With persistent disease, TRBV28, TRBJ1-2 and TRBJ2-5 were the favored segments.

This CDR3 is built from 17 residues. V shed 0 bases and J 3 bases; nucleotides not matched to a gene: 9. The V gene's germline CDR1 is MNHEY and CDR2 SVGAGI. As for time point: persistent/refractory GD, antithyroid drugs over 5 years with positive TRAb. From RNA extracted from PBMCs, the TCR library was made. Note on this clonotype: Its antigen is not known.

This chain links TRBV6-5 with TRBJ2-7; 9 bases line up with TRBD2. The sample in question was peripheral blood mononuclear cells (PBMCs), obtained when the disease was refractory, from a patient treated with antithyroid drugs. This sequence was found in a female donor with Graves disease. CDR3 amino acids: CASSYSQLAGGDYEQYF. DNA for the CDR3: TGTGCCAGCAGTTACTCTCAACTAGCGGGCGGCGACTACGAGCAGTACTTC.